This T cell receptor (beta chain) was sequenced during a study of T cells after yellow fever vaccination. The overall study: The authors prepared low-cell-number fractions using SMART-Seq v4 Ultra Low Input. Study-wide points: Most clones from primary vaccination were detected again post-booster (almost 98% CD4, 88% CD8). A weaker secondary response peaked on day 5, the primary on day 15.

Universal primer sites and UMIs were introduced during 5'RACE template-switching synthesis of TCR cDNA. TCRdb processed the 5' RACE reads anew with MiXCR; each CDR3 protein has one entry. The table includes some 320,000 distinct CDR3 sequences, 7.5% to 9% detected once. This CDR3 is built from 11 residues. The V and J ends lost 3 bases and 16 bases respectively, with 13 bases between them. There are a few counts of this clonotype. Its target is not known. The receptor was derived from a man aged 18 to 35 who received the YFV17D yellow fever vaccine. The gene calls are TRBV12-3 or TRBV12-4 and TRBJ2-1, with a weak D call TRBD2 (6 bases). The specimen comprised PBMCs, sampled on the day of the first yellow fever vaccination. The CDR3 coding sequence is TGTGCCAGCAGTTTGGGGGGAAATAGTTTCTTC. It is translated as CASSLGGNSFF.